This note documents a single T cell receptor beta chain sequence. This clonotype has at least ten counts. Its antigen specificity is not known. No clone much larger than this one lies a single base away; base qualities are absent. TCR cDNA was synthesized by 5'RACE template switching, through which a universal primer site and unique molecular identifiers were introduced. Priming for cDNA synthesis came from both the TCR alpha and TCR beta constant segments. Libraries were amplified in two PCR steps, with sample barcodes and sequencing adapters added in the second step. Libraries were sequenced on Illumina HiSeq 2500 (2x100 bp) or NovaSeq (2x150 bp). The authors' pipeline ran thus. MIGEC handled demultiplexing of reads and collapsing into UMI consensus sequences, while MiXCR performed V(D)J alignment. Using edgeR on replicate PBMC samples, clonotypes were called vaccine-responding if FDR was below 0.01 and the log2 fold change was above 5 up to day 15. Each bulk clonotype received a CD4 or CD8 identity based on whether the sequenced CD4 or CD8 repertoire contained that clonotype at higher abundance. TCRdb ran its own pipeline on the public reads, namely fastp trimming at Q25 and MiXCR clone calling, and kept in-frame beta chains. All rows with the same CDR3 protein become a single entry with the most common DNA and genes. The V and J calls and clone size are TCRdb's, not the authors'. This sample lists 120,000 or so distinct CDR3 sequences; around 7.2% were detected once. The biggest ten clones account for roughly 2.8% of the sample.

The treatment or condition label, read with the paper, signifies: live attenuated yellow fever vaccine strain. A standard Ficoll-Paque protocol was used to isolate PBMCs from peripheral blood. CD4 and CD8 T-cell fractions were isolated with Dynabeads CD4 and CD8 positive selection kits. TriZol was used to extract RNA from bulk PBMCs, from CD4 and CD8 fractions, and from dextramer-positive and dextramer-negative fractions. The data stem from a study of T cells after yellow fever vaccination (dated by TCRdb to about 2019). In terms of the full investigation: The SMART-Seq v4 Ultra Low Input RNA kit was used to prepare libraries from fractions with low cell numbers. To follow T-cell clones before and after primary and booster YFV17D yellow fever vaccination, bulk TCR alpha and beta repertoires were sequenced over time. Two healthy male donors made up the cohort, one aged 18 to 29 years and the other aged 30 to 39 years. Bulk PBMC replicates and cell subsets were isolated from blood drawn at multiple timepoints before and after both primary and secondary immunization. The paper's findings and limits, for the study overall: Because only two donors were included in the study, the extent to which the findings can be generalized is limited. Most clones expanded after primary vaccination were re-detected after the booster (almost 98% of CD4 and about 88% of CD8), suggesting broad memory maintenance. Because abundant contaminating clonotypes from the bulk population could be contained in FACS-sorted repertoires, computational filtering was required. Compared with the primary T-cell response, the secondary T-cell response was weaker but faster, peaking on day 5 rather than day 15. A small fraction of clonotypes appeared in both the CD4 and CD8 compartments, likely as a result of convergent recombination.

Between the V and J ends, shortened by 2 bases and 7 bases respectively, the junction contains 14 bases. The CDR3 measures 13 amino acids from cysteine to phenylalanine. The retained sequence is limited to the CDR3, 39 bases, with the frame set at the first base. CDR1 and CDR2, looked up from the germline V gene (reference sequence), are DFQATT and SNEGSKA. The chain is encoded by TRBV20-1 joined to TRBJ1-2; no D gene is confidently identified. The sample was CD4+ T cells sorted from PBMCs, taken roughly 45 days after the first yellow fever vaccination. This sequence originates from a man younger than 30 who received the YFV17D yellow fever vaccine. Here the CDR3 is given as CSARQVGSSGYTF. The DNA sequence is given as TGCAGTGCTAGACAGGTGGGCTCCTCTGGCTACACCTTC.